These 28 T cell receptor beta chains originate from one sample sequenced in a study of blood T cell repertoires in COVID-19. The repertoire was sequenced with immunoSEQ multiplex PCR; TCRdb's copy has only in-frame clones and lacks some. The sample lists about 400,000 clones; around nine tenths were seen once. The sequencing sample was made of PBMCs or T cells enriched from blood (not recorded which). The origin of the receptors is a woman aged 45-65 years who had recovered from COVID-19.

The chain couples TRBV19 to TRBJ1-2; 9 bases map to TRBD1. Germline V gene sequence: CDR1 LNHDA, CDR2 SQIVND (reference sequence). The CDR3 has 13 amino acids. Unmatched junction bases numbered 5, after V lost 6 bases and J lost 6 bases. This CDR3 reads CASRVQGADGYTF. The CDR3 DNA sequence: TGTGCCAGTAGGGTACAGGGGGCGGATGGCTACACCTTC.

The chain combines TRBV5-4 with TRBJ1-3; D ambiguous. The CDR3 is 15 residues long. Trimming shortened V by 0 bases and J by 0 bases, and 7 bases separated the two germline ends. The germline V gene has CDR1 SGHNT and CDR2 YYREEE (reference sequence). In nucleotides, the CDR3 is TGTGCCAGCAGCTTGGATGCCTACTCTGGAAACACCATATATTTT. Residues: CASSLDAYSGNTIYF.

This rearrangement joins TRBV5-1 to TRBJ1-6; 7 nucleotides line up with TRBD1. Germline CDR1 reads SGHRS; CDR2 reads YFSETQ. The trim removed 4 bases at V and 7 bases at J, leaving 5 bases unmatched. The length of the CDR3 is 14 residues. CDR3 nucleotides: TGCGCCAGCAGCCTAAGACAGGGAAATTCACCCCTCCACTTT. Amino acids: CASSLRQGNSPLHF.

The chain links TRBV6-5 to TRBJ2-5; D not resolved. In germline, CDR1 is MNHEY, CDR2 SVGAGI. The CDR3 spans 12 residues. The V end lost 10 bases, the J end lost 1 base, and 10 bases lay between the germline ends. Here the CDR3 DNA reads TGTGCCACCTGGTTCGGCCAAGAGACCCAGTACTTC. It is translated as CATWFGQETQYF.

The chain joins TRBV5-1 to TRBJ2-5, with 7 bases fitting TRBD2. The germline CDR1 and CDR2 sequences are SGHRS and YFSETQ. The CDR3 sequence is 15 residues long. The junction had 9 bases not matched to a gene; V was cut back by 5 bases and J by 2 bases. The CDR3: CASRLTGGEQETQYF. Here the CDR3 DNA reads TGCGCCAGCAGACTTACTGGGGGGGAACAAGAGACCCAGTACTTC.

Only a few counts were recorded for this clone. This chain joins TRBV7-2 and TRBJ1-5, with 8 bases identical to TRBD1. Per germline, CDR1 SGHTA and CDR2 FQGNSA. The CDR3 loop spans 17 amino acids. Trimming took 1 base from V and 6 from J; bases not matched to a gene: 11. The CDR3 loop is CASSLVAARGQGQPQHF. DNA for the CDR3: TGTGCCAGCAGCTTAGTTGCGGCCAGGGGGCAGGGTCAGCCCCAGCATTTT. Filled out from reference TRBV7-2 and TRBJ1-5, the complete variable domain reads GAGVSQSPSNKVTEKGKDVELRCDPISGHTALYWYRQSLGQGLEFLIYFQGNSAPDKSGLPSDRFSAERTGGSVSTLTIQRTQQEDSAVYLCASSLVAARGQGQPQHFGDGTRLSIL.

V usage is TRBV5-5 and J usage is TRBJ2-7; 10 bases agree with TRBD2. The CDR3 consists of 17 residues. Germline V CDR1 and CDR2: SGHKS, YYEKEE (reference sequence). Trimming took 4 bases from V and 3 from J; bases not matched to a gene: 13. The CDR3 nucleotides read TGTGCCAGCAGCCGATCCTCCGGACTAGCGGAAAACTACGAGCAGTACTTC. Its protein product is CASSRSSGLAENYEQYF. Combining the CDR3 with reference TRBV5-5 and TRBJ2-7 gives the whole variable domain DAGVTQSPTHLIKTRGQQVTLRCSPISGHKSVSWYQQVLGQGPQFIFQYYEKEERGRGNFPDRFSARQFPNYSSELNVNALLLGDSALYLCASSRSSGLAENYEQYFGPGTRLTVT.

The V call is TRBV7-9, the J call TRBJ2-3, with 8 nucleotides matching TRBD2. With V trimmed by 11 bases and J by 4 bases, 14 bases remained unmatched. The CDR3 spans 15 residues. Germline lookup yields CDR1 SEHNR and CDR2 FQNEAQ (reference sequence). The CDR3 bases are TGTGCCGATCCTTATAGCGGGGCGATTTCAGATACGCAGTATTTT. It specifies CADPYSGAISDTQYF.

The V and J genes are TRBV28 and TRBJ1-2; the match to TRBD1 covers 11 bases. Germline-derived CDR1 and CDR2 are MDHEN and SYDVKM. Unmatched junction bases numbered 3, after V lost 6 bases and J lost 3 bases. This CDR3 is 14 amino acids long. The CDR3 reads CASSRDRGYYGYTF. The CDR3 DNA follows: TGTGCCAGCAGCCGGGACAGGGGGTACTATGGCTACACCTTC.

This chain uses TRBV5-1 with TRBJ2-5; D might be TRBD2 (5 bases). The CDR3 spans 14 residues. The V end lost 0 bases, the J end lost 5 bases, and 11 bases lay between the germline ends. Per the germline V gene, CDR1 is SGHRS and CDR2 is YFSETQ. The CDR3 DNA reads TGCGCCAGCAGCTTGGAGCCTAGCCGGGAGACCCAGTACTTC. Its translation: CASSLEPSRETQYF.

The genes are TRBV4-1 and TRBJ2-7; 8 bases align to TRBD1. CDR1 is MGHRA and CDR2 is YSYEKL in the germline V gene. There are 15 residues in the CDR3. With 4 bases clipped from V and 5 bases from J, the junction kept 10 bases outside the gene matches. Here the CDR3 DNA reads TGCGCCAGCAGCCTTTCGGACAGGGTTCTCAACGAGCAGTACTTC. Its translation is CASSLSDRVLNEQYF.

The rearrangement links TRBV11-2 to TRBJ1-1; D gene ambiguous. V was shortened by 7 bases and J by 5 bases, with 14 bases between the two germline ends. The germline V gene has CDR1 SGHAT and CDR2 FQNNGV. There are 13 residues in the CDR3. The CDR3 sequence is CASIPGMGTEAFF. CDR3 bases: TGTGCCAGCATCCCGGGGATGGGGACTGAAGCTTTCTTT.

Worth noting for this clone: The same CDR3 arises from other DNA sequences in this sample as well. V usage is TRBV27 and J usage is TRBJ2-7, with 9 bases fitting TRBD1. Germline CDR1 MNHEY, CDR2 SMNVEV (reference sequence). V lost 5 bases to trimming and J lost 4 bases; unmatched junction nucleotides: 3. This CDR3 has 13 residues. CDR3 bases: TGTGCCAGCAGTCGACAGGGGGGATACGAGCAGTACTTC. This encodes CASSRQGGYEQYF.

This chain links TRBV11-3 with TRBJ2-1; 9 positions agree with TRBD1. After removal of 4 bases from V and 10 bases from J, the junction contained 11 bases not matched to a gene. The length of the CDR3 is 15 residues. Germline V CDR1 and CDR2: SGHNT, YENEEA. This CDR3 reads CASSSRDRVPEEQFF. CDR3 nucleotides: TGTGCCAGCAGCTCCCGGGACAGGGTCCCCGAGGAGCAGTTCTTC.

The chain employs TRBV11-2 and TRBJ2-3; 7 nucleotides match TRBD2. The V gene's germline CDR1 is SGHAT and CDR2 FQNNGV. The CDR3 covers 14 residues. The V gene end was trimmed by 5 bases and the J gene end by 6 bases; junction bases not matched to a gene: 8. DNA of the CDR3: TGTGCCAGCAGCACTCCGGGACTACCCGATACGCAGTATTTT. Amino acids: CASSTPGLPDTQYF.

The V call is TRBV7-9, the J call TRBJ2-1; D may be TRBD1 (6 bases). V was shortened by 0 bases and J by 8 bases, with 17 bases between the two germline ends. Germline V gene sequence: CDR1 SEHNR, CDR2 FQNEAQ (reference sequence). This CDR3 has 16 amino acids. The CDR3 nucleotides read TGTGCCAGCAGCTTAGCGCCACAACAGGGTGTCGATGAGCAGTTCTTC. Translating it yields CASSLAPQQGVDEQFF.

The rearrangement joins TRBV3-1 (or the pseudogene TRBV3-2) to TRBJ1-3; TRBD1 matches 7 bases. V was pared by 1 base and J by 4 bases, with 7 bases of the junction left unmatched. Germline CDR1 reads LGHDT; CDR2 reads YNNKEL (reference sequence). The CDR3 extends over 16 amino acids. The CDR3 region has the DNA TGTGCCAGCAGCCAAGGCGGGACAGCTAAAGGAAACACCATATATTTT. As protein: CASSQGGTAKGNTIYF.

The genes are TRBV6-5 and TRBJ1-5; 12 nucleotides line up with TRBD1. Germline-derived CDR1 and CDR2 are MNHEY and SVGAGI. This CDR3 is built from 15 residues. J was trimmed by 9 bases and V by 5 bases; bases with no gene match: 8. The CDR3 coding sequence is TGTGCCAGCAGTAAGGGACAGGGGGCCAGACGGCCCCAGCATTTT. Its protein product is CASSKGQGARRPQHF.

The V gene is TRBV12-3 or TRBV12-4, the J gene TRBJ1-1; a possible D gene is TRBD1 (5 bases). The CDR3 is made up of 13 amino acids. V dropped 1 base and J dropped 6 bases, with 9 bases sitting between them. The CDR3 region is CASSLEGIAEAFF. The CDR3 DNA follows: TGTGCCAGCAGTTTAGAGGGGATTGCTGAAGCTTTCTTT.

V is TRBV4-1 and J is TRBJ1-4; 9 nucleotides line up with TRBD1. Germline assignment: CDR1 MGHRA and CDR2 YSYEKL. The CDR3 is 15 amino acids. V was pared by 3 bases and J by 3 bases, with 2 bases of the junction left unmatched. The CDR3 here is CASSQRQGANEKLFF. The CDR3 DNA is TGCGCCAGCAGCCAGAGACAGGGGGCTAATGAAAAACTGTTTTTT.

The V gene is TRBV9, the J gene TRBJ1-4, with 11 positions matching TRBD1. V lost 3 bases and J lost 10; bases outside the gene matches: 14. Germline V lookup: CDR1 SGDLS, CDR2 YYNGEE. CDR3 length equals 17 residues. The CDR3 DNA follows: TGTGCCAGCAGCGCCCAAATGCCGGGACAGGGGGTTGCAAAACTGTTTTTT. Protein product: CASSAQMPGQGVAKLFF. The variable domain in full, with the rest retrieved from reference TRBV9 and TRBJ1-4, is DSGVTQTPKHLITATGQRVTLRCSPRSGDLSVYWYQQSLDQGLQFLIQYYNGEERAKGNILERFSAQQFPDLHSELNLSSLELGDSALYFCASSAQMPGQGVAKLFFGSGTQLSVL.

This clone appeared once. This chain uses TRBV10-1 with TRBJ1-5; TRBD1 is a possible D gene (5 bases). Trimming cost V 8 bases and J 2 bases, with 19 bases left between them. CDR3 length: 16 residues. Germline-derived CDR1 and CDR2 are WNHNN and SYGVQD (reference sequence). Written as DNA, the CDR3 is TGCGCCAGCCGGGGACTCGGTGGGGGTGGCAATCAGCCCCAGCATTTT. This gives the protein CASRGLGGGGNQPQHF.

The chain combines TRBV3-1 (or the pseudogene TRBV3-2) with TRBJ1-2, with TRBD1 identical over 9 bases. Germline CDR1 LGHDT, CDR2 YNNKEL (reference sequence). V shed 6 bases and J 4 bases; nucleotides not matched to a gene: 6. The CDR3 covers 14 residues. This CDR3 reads CASSTTGGSYGYTF. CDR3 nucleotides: TGTGCCAGCAGTACGACAGGGGGGTCCTATGGCTACACCTTC.

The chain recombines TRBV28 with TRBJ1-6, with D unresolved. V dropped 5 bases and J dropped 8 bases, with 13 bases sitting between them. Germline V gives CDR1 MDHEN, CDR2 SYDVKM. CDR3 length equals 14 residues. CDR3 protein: CASSPLNSHSPLHF. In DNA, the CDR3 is TGTGCCAGCAGTCCTCTGAACAGCCATTCACCCCTCCACTTT.

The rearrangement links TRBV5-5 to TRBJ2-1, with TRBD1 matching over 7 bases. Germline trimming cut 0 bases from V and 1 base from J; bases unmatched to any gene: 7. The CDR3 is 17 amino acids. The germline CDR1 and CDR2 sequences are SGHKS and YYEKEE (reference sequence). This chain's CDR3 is CASSLGGGAISYNEQFF. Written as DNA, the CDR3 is TGTGCCAGCAGCTTGGGAGGGGGCGCAATTTCCTACAATGAGCAGTTCTTC.

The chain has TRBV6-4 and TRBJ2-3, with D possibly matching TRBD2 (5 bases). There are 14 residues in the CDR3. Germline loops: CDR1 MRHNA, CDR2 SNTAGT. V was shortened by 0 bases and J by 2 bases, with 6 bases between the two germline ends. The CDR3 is CASSDSDSTDTQYF. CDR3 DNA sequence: TGTGCCAGCAGTGACTCGGACTCCACAGATACGCAGTATTTT.

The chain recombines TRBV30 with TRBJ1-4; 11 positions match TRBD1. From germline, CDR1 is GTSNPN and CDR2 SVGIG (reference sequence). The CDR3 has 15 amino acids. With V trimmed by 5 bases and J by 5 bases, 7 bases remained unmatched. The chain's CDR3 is CAWGDRGNPNEKLFF. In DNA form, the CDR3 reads TGTGCCTGGGGGGACAGGGGGAATCCCAATGAAAAACTGTTTTTT.

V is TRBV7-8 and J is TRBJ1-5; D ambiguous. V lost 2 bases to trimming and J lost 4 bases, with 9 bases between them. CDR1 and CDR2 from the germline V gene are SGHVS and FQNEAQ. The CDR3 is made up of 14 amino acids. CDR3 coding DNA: TGTGCCAGCAGCTTACATACGGGTAATCAGCCCCAGCATTTT. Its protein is CASSLHTGNQPQHF. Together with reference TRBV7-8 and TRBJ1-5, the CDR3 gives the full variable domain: GAGVSQSPRYKVAKRGQDVALRCDPISGHVSLFWYQQALGQGPEFLTYFQNEAQLDKSGLPSDRFFAERPEGSVSTLKIQRTQQEDSAVYLCASSLHTGNQPQHFGDGTRLSIL.